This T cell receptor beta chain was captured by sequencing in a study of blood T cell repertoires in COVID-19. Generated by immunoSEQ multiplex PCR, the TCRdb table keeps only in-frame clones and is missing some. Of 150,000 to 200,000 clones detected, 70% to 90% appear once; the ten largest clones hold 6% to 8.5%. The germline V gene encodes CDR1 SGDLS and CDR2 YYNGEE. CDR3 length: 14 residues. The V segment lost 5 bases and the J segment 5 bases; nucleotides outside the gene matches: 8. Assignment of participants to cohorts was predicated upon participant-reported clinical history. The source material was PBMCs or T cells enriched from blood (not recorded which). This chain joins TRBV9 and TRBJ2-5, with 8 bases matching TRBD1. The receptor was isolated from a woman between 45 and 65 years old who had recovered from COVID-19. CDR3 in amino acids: CASSTNPGGETQYF. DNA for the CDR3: TGTGCCAGCAGTACCAACCCAGGGGGCGAGACCCAGTACTTC.